These 7 T cell receptor beta chains were sequenced from one sample in a study of blood T cell repertoires in COVID-19. This table comes from immunoSEQ multiplex PCR, and its TCRdb copy is limited to in-frame clones, with some not included. This table has roughly 240,000 clones, approximately 84% appearing once. The sample taken for sequencing was peripheral blood. The receptors were gathered from a woman aged 30 to 39 who had recovered from COVID-19.

The chain carries TRBV6-5 and TRBJ1-6; 8 bases agree with TRBD1. V was pared by 5 bases and J by 10 bases, with 7 bases of the junction left unmatched. The CDR3 is 14 amino acids. Germline lookup yields CDR1 MNHEY and CDR2 SVGAGI. DNA of the CDR3: TGTGCCAGCAGTAGACAGGGGAGCGACTCACCCCTCCACTTT. It yields the protein CASSRQGSDSPLHF.

The chain carries TRBV18 and TRBJ2-7; no clear D gene. This CDR3 is 14 amino acids long. V lost 1 base and J lost 2, with 9 bases in between. Germline values: CDR1 KGHSH, CDR2 LQKENI. The CDR3: CASSPLSLPYEQYF. Written as DNA, the CDR3 is TGTGCCAGCTCACCACTGTCGCTACCCTACGAGCAGTACTTC.

The genes are TRBV5-3 and TRBJ2-5, with D perhaps matching TRBD1 (5 bases). TRBV5-3 is an open reading frame, and its role is uncertain. V dropped 2 bases and J dropped 3 bases, with 8 bases sitting between them. The CDR3 contains 13 residues. CDR3 sequence: CARSFLGEETQYF. In DNA form, the CDR3 reads TGTGCCAGAAGCTTCCTAGGGGAAGAGACCCAGTACTTC.

The rearrangement uses TRBV9 and TRBJ2-1; no firm D call. Germline-derived CDR1 and CDR2 are SGDLS and YYNGEE. The V end lost 3 bases, the J end lost 6 bases, and 13 bases lay between the germline ends. The CDR3 spans 14 residues. CDR3 DNA sequence: TGTGCCAGCAGCGCGAGCCTAGTGCTCAATGAGCAGTTCTTC. Its translation: CASSASLVLNEQFF.

The chain employs TRBV28 and TRBJ2-7; 7 bases line up with TRBD1. CDR1 and CDR2 (germline): MDHEN, SYDVKM. The CDR3 runs 12 residues. V dropped 5 bases and J dropped 6; count of bases not matched to a gene: 4. CDR3 amino acids: CASSDRVREQYF. Here the CDR3 DNA reads TGTGCCAGCAGTGACAGGGTTCGCGAGCAGTACTTC.

This chain connects TRBV5-6 to TRBJ1-3, with D possibly matching TRBD1 (5 bases). Per germline, CDR1 SGHDT and CDR2 YYEEEE. Deletions cut 2 bases from V and 4 bases from J, with 10 bases between. CDR3 length: 14 amino acids. The CDR3 loop reads CASSFLGAGNTIYF. The DNA for the CDR3 is TGTGCCAGCAGCTTTTTAGGGGCCGGAAACACCATATATTTT.

The chain uses TRBV30 and TRBJ1-1, with TRBD1 matching over 8 bases. In germline, CDR1 is GTSNPN, CDR2 SVGIG (reference sequence). The CDR3 spans 12 residues. The junction had 7 bases not matched to a gene; V was cut back by 3 bases and J by 10 bases. CDR3 region: CAWSTDRAAAFF. In DNA form, the CDR3 reads TGTGCCTGGAGCACGGACAGGGCGGCAGCTTTCTTT.